One sample yielded the 21 T cell receptor beta chains listed below, sequenced in a study of long-term antiretroviral therapy in people with HIV. The authors ran the immunoSEQ assay, v3.0, at survey level. Clones were sequenced by immunoSEQ multiplex PCR, and TCRdb holds only the in-frame ones, with some missing. The sample carries roughly 6,400 clones, 60% to 85% recorded once. The input for sequencing was unsorted PBMCs, taken 0.5 years before starting antiretroviral therapy. These receptors were taken from a man aged 35 to 55 with HIV.

V and J are TRBV7-9 and TRBJ2-1, with 12 bases aligning to TRBD1. The CDR3 contains 15 residues. Germline-derived CDR1 and CDR2 are SEHNR and FQNEAQ (reference sequence). V shed 1 base and J 8 bases; nucleotides not matched to a gene: 3. The CDR3 spells CASSLVGQGADEQFF. CDR3 bases: TGTGCCAGCAGCTTAGTGGGACAGGGGGCTGATGAGCAGTTCTTC.

The DNA for the CDR3 is TGTGCCAGCAGCAAGACAGGGATGGACACTGAAGCTTTCTTT. It translates to CASSKTGMDTEAFF. The gene calls are TRBV5-6 and TRBJ1-1, with 7 nucleotides matching TRBD1. CDR3 length equals 14 residues. CDR1 and CDR2 from the germline V gene are SGHDT and YYEEEE. J gave up 3 bases and V 4 bases, and 6 bases lay outside the gene matches. Full variable domain (rest looked up from reference TRBV5-6 and TRBJ1-1): DAGVTQSPTHLIKTRGQQVTLRCSPKSGHDTVSWYQQALGQGPQFIFQYYEEEERQRGNFPDRFSGHQFPNYSSELNVNALLLGDSALYLCASSKTGMDTEAFFGQGTRLTVV.

The genes are TRBV28 and TRBJ2-7; 9 nucleotides line up with TRBD1. Germline trimming cut 6 bases from V and 3 bases from J; bases unmatched to any gene: 6. The CDR3 is 14 residues long. The V gene's germline CDR1 is MDHEN and CDR2 SYDVKM. The CDR3 bases are TGTGCCAGCAGGGGGGACAGGGAGAACTACGAGCAGTACTTC. Translation gives CASRGDRENYEQYF.

This clone counts as medium-sized. CDR3 sequence (DNA): TGTGCCAGCAGCTTCTCCGTTACTGGGGCCAACGTCCTGACTTTC. Translation gives CASSFSVTGANVLTF. The chain has TRBV5-4 and TRBJ2-6; no clear D. This CDR3 is 15 amino acids long. V lost 2 bases and J lost 2, with 8 bases in between. Per germline, CDR1 SGHNT and CDR2 YYREEE (reference sequence). Full variable domain (outside the CDR3, taken from reference TRBV5-4 and TRBJ2-6): ETGVTQSPTHLIKTRGQQVTLRCSSQSGHNTVSWYQQALGQGPQFIFQYYREEENGRGNFPPRFSGLQFPNYSSELNVNALELDDSALYLCASSFSVTGANVLTFGAGSRLTVL.

The rearrangement links TRBV9 to TRBJ2-2; D is undetermined. With 0 bases removed from V and 4 bases from J, the gap between germline ends came to 7 bases. The CDR3 is made up of 14 amino acids. Germline loops: CDR1 SGDLS, CDR2 YYNGEE. CDR3 loop: CASSVAGSTGELFF. In DNA form, the CDR3 reads TGTGCCAGCAGCGTAGCAGGTTCCACCGGGGAGCTGTTTTTT.

V usage is TRBV5-1 and J usage is TRBJ2-1; tentatively, D is TRBD2 (5 bases). CDR3 length: 15 residues. V shed 0 bases and J shed 4 bases, with 11 bases lying between them. The germline V gene has CDR1 SGHRS and CDR2 YFSETQ. The CDR3 DNA reads as TGCGCCAGCAGCTTGGACAGCGGAGGATACAATGAGCAGTTCTTC. Its protein product is CASSLDSGGYNEQFF.

The chain couples TRBV18 to TRBJ1-2; D is undetermined. Trimming removed 3 bases at V and 0 bases at J, with 11 bases between. The germline V gene has CDR1 KGHSH and CDR2 LQKENI. The CDR3 is 15 amino acids. CDR3 in amino acids: CASSPEVLANYGYTF. CDR3 nucleotides: TGTGCCAGCTCACCGGAAGTGTTAGCTAACTATGGCTACACCTTC.

By share, this clone ranks as medium-sized. The chain links TRBV6-5 to TRBJ1-2; unclear D gene. The V end lost 2 bases, the J end lost 5 bases, and 12 bases lay between the germline ends. In germline, CDR1 is MNHEY, CDR2 SVGAGI. This CDR3 spans 14 amino acids. CDR3 DNA: TGTGCCAGCAGTTACGTTGGAAATGGGTATGGCTACACCTTC. Amino acids: CASSYVGNGYGYTF.

The V and J genes are TRBV4-2 and TRBJ2-7, with D unclear. V gave up 4 bases and J gave up 3 bases, with 10 bases separating them. Germline CDR1 reads LGHNA; CDR2 reads YNFKEQ. This CDR3 is 13 amino acids long. CDR3 nucleotides: TGTGCCAGCAGCCCAAATGAGAGCTACGAGCAGTACTTC. It translates to CASSPNESYEQYF.

V and J are TRBV9 and TRBJ2-1; D is perhaps TRBD2 (6 bases). With 3 bases removed from V and 3 bases from J, the gap between germline ends came to 16 bases. The CDR3 consists of 16 residues. The germline gives CDR1 SGDLS, CDR2 YYNGEE. The CDR3 loop is CASSAGLATNYNEQFF. The CDR3 DNA reads as TGTGCCAGCAGCGCAGGCCTAGCGACTAACTACAATGAGCAGTTCTTC.

This sequence joins TRBV7-3 and TRBJ2-3; 9 nucleotides align to TRBD2. The germline CDR1 and CDR2 sequences are SGHTA and FQGTGA. V gave up 4 bases and J gave up 0 bases; unmatched junction bases: 5. The CDR3 length is 16 residues. The CDR3 DNA follows: TGTGCCAGCAGCTACATAGCGGGGGCAAGCACAGATACGCAGTATTTT. It codes for CASSYIAGASTDTQYF.

The J gene is TRBJ1-3, the V gene TRBV5-1, with 7 positions matching TRBD1. J lost 2 bases, V lost 3 bases, and 5 bases had no gene match. The CDR3 consists of 15 residues. The germline V gene encodes CDR1 SGHRS and CDR2 YFSETQ. The CDR3 DNA reads as TGCGCCAGCAGCTCGAACAGGGGCACTGGAAACACCATATATTTT. This gives the protein CASSSNRGTGNTIYF.

The chain joins TRBV7-2 to TRBJ2-7; 9 bases map to TRBD2. Germline-derived CDR1 and CDR2 are SGHTA and FQGNSA. The CDR3 runs 16 residues. The ends lost 5 bases at V and 3 bases at J; junction bases unmatched: 11. The CDR3 region has the DNA TGTGCCAGCAGCCCCCTTGCCGGGACTAGCCGCTACGAGCAGTACTTC. Translated, it gives CASSPLAGTSRYEQYF.

The chain is built from TRBV29-1 and TRBJ2-1, with D maybe TRBD1 (6 bases). The V gene lost 5 bases and the J gene lost 5 bases, with 10 bases spanning the gap. Per the germline V gene, CDR1 is SQVTM and CDR2 is ANQGSEA. This CDR3 has 12 residues. The CDR3 DNA sequence: TGCAGCGTTAGCCAGGGGAACAATGAGCAGTTCTTC. This translates into CSVSQGNNEQFF.

The CDR3, as DNA: TGTGCCAGCAGCACGGGACTAGCGGGCTTCCAAGAGACCCAGTACTTC. Protein sequence: CASSTGLAGFQETQYF. V is TRBV5-5 and J is TRBJ2-5; TRBD2 matches 12 bases. This CDR3 has 16 residues. Germline loops: CDR1 SGHKS, CDR2 YYEKEE (reference sequence). J gave up 1 base and V 4 bases, and 5 bases lay outside the gene matches. Complete variable domain (other parts from reference TRBV5-5 and TRBJ2-5): DAGVTQSPTHLIKTRGQQVTLRCSPISGHKSVSWYQQVLGQGPQFIFQYYEKEERGRGNFPDRFSARQFPNYSSELNVNALLLGDSALYLCASSTGLAGFQETQYFGPGTRLLVL.

The genes are TRBV4-3 and TRBJ1-1; D is uncertain. Germline lookup yields CDR1 LGHNA and CDR2 YSLEER. The CDR3 spans 13 residues. Trimming shortened V by 0 bases and J by 1 base, and 3 bases separated the two germline ends. The CDR3 DNA is TGCGCCAGCAGCCAAGATTGGAACACTGAAGCTTTCTTT. It codes for CASSQDWNTEAFF.

The chain uses TRBV19 and TRBJ2-7; TRBD1 might be the D (6 bases). V was shortened by 3 bases and J by 0 bases, with 12 bases between the two germline ends. The CDR3 is 15 amino acids. Germline CDR1 is LNHDA and CDR2 is SQIVND (reference sequence). The CDR3 loop reads CASSIADRSSYEQYF. The DNA for the CDR3 is TGTGCCAGTAGTATTGCGGACAGAAGCTCCTACGAGCAGTACTTC.

The chain couples TRBV5-6 to TRBJ2-1; D possibly corresponds to TRBD2 (5 bases). CDR3 length: 14 residues. V was trimmed by 0 bases and J by 4 bases, leaving 8 bases between them. Germline V gene sequence: CDR1 SGHDT, CDR2 YYEEEE. The CDR3 region has the DNA TGTGCCAGCAGCTTGGAAGGCGGGTACAATGAGCAGTTCTTC. It encodes CASSLEGGYNEQFF. Full variable domain (remainder filled in from reference TRBV5-6 and TRBJ2-1): DAGVTQSPTHLIKTRGQQVTLRCSPKSGHDTVSWYQQALGQGPQFIFQYYEEEERQRGNFPDRFSGHQFPNYSSELNVNALLLGDSALYLCASSLEGGYNEQFFGPGTRLTVL.

The chain recombines TRBV7-8 with TRBJ2-7; perhaps D is TRBD1 or TRBD2 (5 bases each). CDR3 length equals 17 residues. CDR1 and CDR2 from the germline V gene are SGHVS and FQNEAQ. V lost 2 bases and J lost 4, with 21 bases in between. CDR3 in DNA: TGTGCCAGCAGCTTACTCGGGACGGGCCCTCGGGGATACGAGCAGTACTTC. It translates to CASSLLGTGPRGYEQYF.

V is TRBV14 and J is TRBJ2-1; D ambiguous. V was shortened by 0 bases and J by 4 bases, with 10 bases between the two germline ends. This CDR3 has 15 amino acids. Per the germline V gene, CDR1 is SGHDN and CDR2 is FVKESK. CDR3 residues: CASSQDSADYNEQFF. CDR3 coding DNA: TGTGCCAGCAGCCAAGATTCGGCGGATTACAATGAGCAGTTCTTC.

The V call is TRBV30, the J call TRBJ1-1; D not certain. Germline CDR1 and CDR2: GTSNPN and SVGIG (reference sequence). The V end was cut by 5 bases, the J end by 4 bases, with 11 bases between. The CDR3 is 12 residues long. This chain's CDR3 is CAWAKGSTEAFF. The CDR3 coding sequence is TGTGCCTGGGCGAAGGGTAGCACTGAAGCTTTCTTT.